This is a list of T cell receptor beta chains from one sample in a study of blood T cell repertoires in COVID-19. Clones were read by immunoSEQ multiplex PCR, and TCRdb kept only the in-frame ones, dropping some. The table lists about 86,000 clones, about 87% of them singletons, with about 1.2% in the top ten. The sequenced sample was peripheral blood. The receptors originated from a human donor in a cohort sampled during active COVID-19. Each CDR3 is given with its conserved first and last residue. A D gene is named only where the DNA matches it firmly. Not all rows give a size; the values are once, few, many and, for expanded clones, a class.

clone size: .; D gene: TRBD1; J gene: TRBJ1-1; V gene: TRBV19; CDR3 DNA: TGCGCCAGTAGTTTGCCGACAGGGCTTGTATCTGAAGCTTTCTTT; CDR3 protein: CASSLPTGLVSEAFF
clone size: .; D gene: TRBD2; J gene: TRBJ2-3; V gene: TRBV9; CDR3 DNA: TGTGCCAGCAGCGTAGTGGCGGGAGGGGCCACAGATACGCAGTATTTT; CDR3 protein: CASSVVAGGATDTQYF
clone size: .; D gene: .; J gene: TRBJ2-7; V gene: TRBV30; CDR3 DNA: TGTGCCTGGACGCCCCAGGGTTACGAGCAGTACTTC; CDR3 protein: CAWTPQGYEQYF
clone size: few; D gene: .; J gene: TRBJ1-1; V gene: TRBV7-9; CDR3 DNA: TGTGCCAGCAGCTTACGATGGGGCAGCCTGAACACTGAAGCTTTCTTT; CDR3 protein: CASSLRWGSLNTEAFF
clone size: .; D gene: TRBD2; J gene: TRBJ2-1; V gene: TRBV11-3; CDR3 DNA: TGTGCCAGCAGCTTAGGACTAGCGGGTGCGAGCTCCTACAATGAGCAGTTCTTC; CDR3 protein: CASSLGLAGASSYNEQFF
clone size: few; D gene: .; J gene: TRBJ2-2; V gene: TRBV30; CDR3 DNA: TGTGCCTGGAGTGTACATGGTGTCACCGGGGAGCTGTTTTTT; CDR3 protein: CAWSVHGVTGELFF
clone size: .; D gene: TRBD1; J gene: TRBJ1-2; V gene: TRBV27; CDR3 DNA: TGTGCCAGCAGTTTAGAGGGACAGGGCTTACCCAGCGGCTACACCTTC; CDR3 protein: CASSLEGQGLPSGYTF
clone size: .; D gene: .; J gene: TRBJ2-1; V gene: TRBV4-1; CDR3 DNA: TGCGCCAGCAGCCAAGAGGTTTACAAATCCGGGGACAATGAGCAGTTCTTC; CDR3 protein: CASSQEVYKSGDNEQFF
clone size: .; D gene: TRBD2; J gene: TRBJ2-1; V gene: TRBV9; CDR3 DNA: TGTGCCAGCAGCCCCCCCGGGACTAGCGCCGTCCGTGAGCAGTTCTTC; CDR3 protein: CASSPPGTSAVREQFF
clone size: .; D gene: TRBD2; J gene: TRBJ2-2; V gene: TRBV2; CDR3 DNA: TGTGCCAGCAGTTTTAGACTAGCGGGAGACACCGGGGAGCTGTTTTTT; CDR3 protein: CASSFRLAGDTGELFF
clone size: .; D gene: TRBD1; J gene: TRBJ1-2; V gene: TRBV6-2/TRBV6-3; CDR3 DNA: TGTGCCAGCAGCCCCACGGGAGGGGGCGATGGCTACACCTTC; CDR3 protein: CASSPTGGGDGYTF
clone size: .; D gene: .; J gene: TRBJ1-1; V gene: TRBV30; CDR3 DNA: TGTGCCTGGGCCAAACAGGGCGGGGGGTTTGGAAATGCTTTCTTT; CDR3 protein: CAWAKQGGGFGNAFF
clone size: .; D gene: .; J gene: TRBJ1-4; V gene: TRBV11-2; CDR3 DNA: TGTGCCAGTACCGGGACAAATATTGGGGAACTGTTTTTT; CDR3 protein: CASTGTNIGELFF
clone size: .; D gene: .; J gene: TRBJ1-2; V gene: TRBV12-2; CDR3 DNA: TGTGCAAGTCGCCCACAAGGACAGCCGCCCCGACTTTTTCCTAACTATGGCTACACCTTC; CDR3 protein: CASRPQGQPPRLFPNYGYTF